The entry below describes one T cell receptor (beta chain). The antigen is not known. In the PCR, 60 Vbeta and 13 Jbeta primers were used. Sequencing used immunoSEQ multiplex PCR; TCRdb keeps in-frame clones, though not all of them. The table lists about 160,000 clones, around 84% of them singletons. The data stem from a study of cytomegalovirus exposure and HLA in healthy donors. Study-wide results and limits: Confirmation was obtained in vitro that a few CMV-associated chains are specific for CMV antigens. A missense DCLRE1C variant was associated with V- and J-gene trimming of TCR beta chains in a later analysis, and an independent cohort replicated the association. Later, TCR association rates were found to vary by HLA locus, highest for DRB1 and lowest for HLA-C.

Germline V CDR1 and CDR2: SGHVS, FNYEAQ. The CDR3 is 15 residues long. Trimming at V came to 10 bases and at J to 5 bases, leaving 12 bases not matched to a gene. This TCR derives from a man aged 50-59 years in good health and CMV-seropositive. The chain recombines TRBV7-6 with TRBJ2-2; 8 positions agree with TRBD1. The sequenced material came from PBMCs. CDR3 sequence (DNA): TGTGCCACCTCATCTCGGACAGGGAATACCGGGGAGCTGTTTTTT. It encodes CATSSRTGNTGELFF.